This entry describes one TCR beta chain. Its specificity is not known. The sample originates from a study of blood T cells in healthy people across ages. General study findings and limits: TCR beta diversity, measured per million T cells, fell in a roughly linear way with age.

Combining a sample-barcoded 5' primer with a J-beta primer mix, a second PCR ran for about 7 to 11 cycles. Each cDNA molecule, via a template-switch adaptor with 12 random nucleotides, was tagged. TCRdb reprocessed the 5' RACE reads with MiXCR, giving one entry per CDR3 protein. The data hold 850,000 to 950,000 distinct CDR3 sequences, with around 30% observed a single time. The CDR3 sequence is 14 residues long. Germline CDR1 SGHKS, CDR2 YYEKEE (reference sequence). Losses at the gene ends were 1 base for V and 12 bases for J; bases not matched to a gene: 3. The chain carries TRBV5-5 and TRBJ2-5, with 16 bases matching TRBD2. Sequences were obtained from blood. The sequence derives from a woman aged 80 or over in good health. The CDR3 reads CASSLPGLAGGKYF. CDR3 bases: TGTGCCAGCAGCTTGCCGGGACTAGCGGGGGGGAAGTACTTC.